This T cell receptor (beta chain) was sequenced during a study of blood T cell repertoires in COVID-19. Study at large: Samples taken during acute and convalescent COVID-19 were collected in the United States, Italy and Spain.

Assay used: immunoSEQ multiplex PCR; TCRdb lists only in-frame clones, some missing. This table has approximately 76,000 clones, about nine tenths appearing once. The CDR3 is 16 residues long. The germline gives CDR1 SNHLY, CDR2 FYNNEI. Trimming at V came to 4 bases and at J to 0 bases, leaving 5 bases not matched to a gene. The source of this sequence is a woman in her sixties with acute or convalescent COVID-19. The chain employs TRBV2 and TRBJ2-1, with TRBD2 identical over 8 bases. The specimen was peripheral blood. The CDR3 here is CASSGGGGSSYNEQFF. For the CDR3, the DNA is TGTGCCAGCAGTGGGGGCGGGGGGAGCTCCTACAATGAGCAGTTCTTC.